The next 9 T cell receptor beta chains were all read from a single sample in a study of T-cell memory formation after mild COVID-19. TCRdb reprocessed the 5' RACE reads with MiXCR, giving one entry per CDR3 protein. The table lists hundreds of thousands of distinct CDR3 sequences, about a fifth of them singletons. Input material: PBMCs or a T cell subset sorted from them (not recorded which). Receptors originate from an adult woman who had mild COVID-19 (a few samples of this study predate the infection). Cell type and time point are not known.

The chain couples TRBV5-5 to TRBJ2-3, with D perhaps TRBD2 (5 bases). The V end was cut by 3 bases, the J end by 1 base, with 15 bases between. The CDR3 totals 16 residues. CDR1 is SGHKS and CDR2 is YYEKEE in the germline V gene (reference sequence). CDR3 nucleotide sequence: TGTGCCAGCAGCTACGTCCGGACTGACCGCACAGATACGCAGTATTTT. Amino acids: CASSYVRTDRTDTQYF.

This clonotype turned up a few times. The V gene is TRBV7-9, the J gene TRBJ2-7, with a possible D match to TRBD1 (5 bases). The V end lost 3 bases, the J end lost 6 bases, and 15 bases lay between the germline ends. The germline V gene encodes CDR1 SEHNR and CDR2 FQNEAQ (reference sequence). This CDR3 has 14 amino acids. The CDR3 nucleotides read TGTGCCAGCAGCTTTAACGCAGGGATCGGCGAGCAGTACTTC. It codes for CASSFNAGIGEQYF.

This clonotype appeared a few times. The chain recombines TRBV24-1 with TRBJ2-1; TRBD1 is a possible D gene (6 bases). The CDR3 extends over 14 amino acids. The germline gives CDR1 KGHDR, CDR2 SFDVKD. V was shortened by 4 bases and J by 3 bases, with 9 bases between the two germline ends. The CDR3 DNA is TGTGCCACCAGTGACCAGGGGCTCTACAATGAGCAGTTCTTC. Its protein product is CATSDQGLYNEQFF.

V is TRBV20-1 and J is TRBJ2-1; 7 nucleotides match TRBD1. This CDR3 is 14 amino acids long. V lost 1 base, J lost 9 bases, and 9 bases stayed unmatched. From germline, CDR1 is DFQATT and CDR2 SNEGSKA (reference sequence). As DNA, the CDR3 is TGCAGTGCTAGAGGGACAGGTAGGGTGAGTGAGCAGTTCTTC. It codes for CSARGTGRVSEQFF.

V gene TRBV27 combines with J gene TRBJ1-2, with D perhaps matching TRBD1 (6 bases). Trimming pared 5 bases from V and 4 bases from J, leaving 23 bases between. Germline V gene sequence: CDR1 MNHEY, CDR2 SMNVEV (reference sequence). The CDR3 consists of 17 residues. The CDR3 loop reads CASSPRRGPGRAYGYTF. CDR3 bases: TGTGCCAGCAGTCCGCGCCGGGGGCCGGGCCGGGCCTATGGCTACACCTTC.

The chain uses TRBV5-1 and TRBJ2-1, with 13 bases aligning to TRBD2. Trimming cost V 3 bases and J 8 bases; bases outside gene matches: 5. The CDR3 has 15 amino acids. Germline V gene sequence: CDR1 SGHRS, CDR2 YFSETQ. The CDR3 spells CASSSSTSGGYEQFF. The CDR3 region has the DNA TGCGCCAGCAGCTCCTCGACTAGCGGGGGGTATGAGCAGTTCTTC.

This clonotype turned up a few times. The rearrangement joins TRBV3-1 to TRBJ2-7; 10 bases match TRBD2. Germline-derived CDR1 and CDR2 are LGHDT and YNNKEL (reference sequence). V lost 3 bases to trimming and J lost 3 bases; unmatched junction nucleotides: 2. This CDR3 has 14 residues. This CDR3 is CASSQTSGLYEQYF. Written as DNA, the CDR3 is TGTGCCAGCAGCCAGACTAGCGGGCTCTACGAGCAGTACTTC.

The chain links TRBV6-1 to TRBJ1-1; no definite D call. CDR3 length: 12 residues. Deletions cut 3 bases from V and 4 bases from J, with 6 bases between. Germline values: CDR1 MNHNS, CDR2 SASEGT. As DNA, the CDR3 is TGTGCCAGCAGTGATTTAGGCACTGAAGCTTTCTTT. It yields the protein CASSDLGTEAFF.

This clonotype came up a few times. The chain combines TRBV24-1 with TRBJ2-1, with TRBD2 matching over 9 bases. This CDR3 spans 14 amino acids. The germline CDR1 and CDR2 sequences are KGHDR and SFDVKD. With 4 bases clipped from V and 5 bases from J, the junction kept 2 bases outside the gene matches. The CDR3 is CATSESGGNNEQFF. The CDR3 region has the DNA TGTGCCACCAGTGAGAGCGGGGGGAACAATGAGCAGTTCTTC.